The clone carrying this T cell receptor (beta chain) was counted ten times or more. Its antigen remains unknown. Unique molecular identifiers tagged individual cDNA molecules. Each CDR3 protein gets one entry after TCRdb re-called the 5' RACE reads with MiXCR. The sample consists of about 30,000 distinct CDR3 sequences, around 7% of them appearing once. This sample is drawn from a study of early T cells in non-severe SARS-CoV-2 infection. Study-wide context: With bulk RNA from unsorted whole blood as input, sequencing yielded unpaired chains.

Per the germline V gene, CDR1 is SEHNR and CDR2 is FQNEAQ (reference sequence). The CDR3 consists of 15 residues. The V end was cut by 4 bases, the J end by 5 bases, with 17 bases between. Findings and caveats of the study: VDJdb-based matching was biased toward anti-spike CD8 responses and missed private and CD4 specificities.

The gene calls are TRBV7-9 and TRBJ1-2; a weak D match, TRBD1 (5 bases). This TCR was recovered from an adult who was a healthcare worker with PCR-confirmed SARS-CoV-2 infection or an uninfected control (not recorded which). The specimen sequenced was whole blood. The CDR3 is CASSSGTEQVYGYTF. The CDR3 region has the DNA TGTGCCAGCAGCTCAGGGACGGAGCAGGTTTATGGCTACACCTTC.